This T cell receptor beta chain was sequenced for a study of blood T cell repertoires in COVID-19. Original processing methods: Reference gene primer amplification gave nucleated cell count estimates. Libraries were prepared by immunoSEQ multiplex PCR; TCRdb keeps only in-frame clonotypes and omits some of them. Clone size and the V and J calls come from that table; the DNA yielded D and trimming. The sample holds a few hundred thousand clones, 85% seen once. The CDR3 has 15 residues. The V and J ends lost 4 bases and 1 base respectively, with 13 bases between them. The germline gives CDR1 SGHTA, CDR2 FQGNSA.

The sequenced sample was peripheral blood. This clonotype was obtained from a man in his forties with acute or convalescent COVID-19. The chain is built from TRBV7-2 and TRBJ1-1, with D maybe TRBD1 (6 bases). The CDR3 sequence: CASSSWGPSNTEAFF. The CDR3 DNA follows: TGTGCCAGCAGCTCATGGGGGCCTTCGAACACTGAAGCTTTCTTT.